One and the same sample provided the 10 T cell receptor beta chains below, sequenced in a study of regulatory T cells in long-lasting Graves disease. Noted time point: newly diagnosed GD, antithyroid drugs for less than 3 months. RNA isolated from PBMCs was used to make the TCR library. Arm-PCR of CDR3 regions and iRepertoire HTBI primers were used to build TCR beta libraries. From the multiplex PCR reads, TCRdb called clonotypes with MiXCR, one entry per CDR3 protein. The table lists about 620,000 distinct CDR3 sequences, less than 20% of them singletons. These same records also appear under a second study, on T cells in Graves' hyperthyroidism and ophthalmopathy.

The specimen comprised peripheral blood mononuclear cells (PBMCs), sampled at new diagnosis, from a patient treated with antithyroid drugs. The receptors shown here come from a woman aged 25-40 years with Graves disease.

Only a few counts were recorded for this clonotype. V and J are TRBV7-6 and TRBJ2-5; D may be TRBD2 (7 bases). Trimming took off 0 bases at V and 1 base at J, with 9 bases between the two ends. Germline assignment: CDR1 SGHVS and CDR2 FNYEAQ. The CDR3 length is 15 residues. The CDR3 coding sequence is TGTGCCAGCAGCTTAGCGGGAGGGGGCCAAGAGACCCAGTACTTC. Protein product: CASSLAGGGQETQYF.

The chain recombines TRBV10-3 with TRBJ1-2; D perhaps matches TRBD1 (5 bases). The germline V gene encodes CDR1 ENHRY and CDR2 SYGVKD. The CDR3 spans 16 residues. V shed 5 bases and J shed 7 bases, with 23 bases lying between them. CDR3 nucleotides: TGTGCCATCAGTTATTACTTCCGGGGCCGAGATTCTGGCTACACCTTC. It specifies CAISYYFRGRDSGYTF.

Many counts were recorded for this clonotype. The J gene is TRBJ1-5, the V gene TRBV19; D unresolved. The CDR3 has 15 residues. Trimming took 0 bases from V and 6 from J, leaving 12 bases between them. Germline CDR1 reads LNHDA; CDR2 reads SQIVND (reference sequence). CDR3 region: CASSIDATYPQPQHF. DNA of the CDR3: TGTGCCAGTAGTATAGATGCCACCTACCCTCAGCCCCAGCATTTT.

In the case of this clonotype: Just one base apart from a much larger clone, this may be a read error. This sequence joins TRBV28 and TRBJ1-2; D gene uncertain. Germline V gene lookup returns CDR1 MDHEN and CDR2 SYDVKM. The CDR3 has 13 amino acids. V lost 6 bases and J lost 4, with 12 bases in between. CDR3 sequence: CASRSHGIYGYTF. The CDR3 nucleotides are TGTGCCAGCAGGTCCCATGGGATCTATGGCTACACCTTC.

At least ten counts were recorded for this clonotype. The genes are TRBV30 and TRBJ1-5; the D gene is possibly TRBD1 (5 bases). V lost 3 bases to trimming and J lost 0 bases, with 12 bases between them. Germline V gives CDR1 GTSNPN, CDR2 SVGIG (reference sequence). There are 15 residues in the CDR3. CDR3 DNA sequence: TGTGCCTGGAGCCAGGGACCAGATAGCAATCAGCCCCAGCATTTT. The encoded protein is CAWSQGPDSNQPQHF.

The chain carries TRBV20-1 and TRBJ2-1; 10 nucleotides line up with TRBD2. The CDR3 loop spans 17 amino acids. Germline trimming cut 3 bases from V and 4 bases from J; bases unmatched to any gene: 12. Germline V gene lookup returns CDR1 DFQATT and CDR2 SNEGSKA (reference sequence). CDR3 nucleotide sequence: TGCAGTGCTAGGGGCATGAGCGGGAGGGAGGAATACAATGAGCAGTTCTTC. Protein: CSARGMSGREEYNEQFF.

The rearrangement links TRBV7-2 to TRBJ2-7; no reliable D call. V dropped 6 bases and J dropped 3 bases, with 12 bases sitting between them. The CDR3 has 13 residues. Germline V gene lookup returns CDR1 SGHTA and CDR2 FQGNSA. This chain's CDR3 is CASRGPARYEQYF. The CDR3 DNA sequence: TGTGCCAGCAGAGGGCCCGCTCGCTACGAGCAGTACTTC.

This clonotype was picked up a small number of times. The gene calls are TRBV3-1 and TRBJ1-1; a weak D match, TRBD1 (5 bases). Looked up from germline, CDR1 is LGHDT and CDR2 is YNNKEL (reference sequence). V was clipped by 0 bases and J by 1 base, with 18 bases between them. The CDR3 is made up of 18 amino acids. The CDR3 DNA reads as TGTGCCAGCAGCCAAGAACGGCTCGGGGGTCGGGAGAACACTGAAGCTTTCTTT. Encoded protein: CASSQERLGGRENTEAFF.

This clonotype was detected only a few times. Possible read error: a much larger clone is one base away. V is TRBV9 and J is TRBJ2-1; possibly TRBD2 for D (5 bases). Judging by the DNA end, TRBJ2-5 fits better; the J call may be wrong. This CDR3 spans 11 amino acids. Germline V gene sequence: CDR1 SGDLS, CDR2 YYNGEE. Written as DNA, the CDR3 is TGTGCCAGCGGAACGGGGGAGACCCAGTACTTC. It specifies CASGTGETQYF.

This clonotype was seen ten or more times. The chain couples TRBV12-3 or TRBV12-4 to TRBJ1-1; D not certain. The V and J ends lost 1 base and 1 base respectively, with 19 bases between them. This CDR3 is 18 amino acids long. Written as DNA, the CDR3 is TGTGCCAGCAGTTTAGAATTTTCTTCGGGCGGCGGGAACACTGAAGCTTTCTTT. Protein product: CASSLEFSSGGGNTEAFF.